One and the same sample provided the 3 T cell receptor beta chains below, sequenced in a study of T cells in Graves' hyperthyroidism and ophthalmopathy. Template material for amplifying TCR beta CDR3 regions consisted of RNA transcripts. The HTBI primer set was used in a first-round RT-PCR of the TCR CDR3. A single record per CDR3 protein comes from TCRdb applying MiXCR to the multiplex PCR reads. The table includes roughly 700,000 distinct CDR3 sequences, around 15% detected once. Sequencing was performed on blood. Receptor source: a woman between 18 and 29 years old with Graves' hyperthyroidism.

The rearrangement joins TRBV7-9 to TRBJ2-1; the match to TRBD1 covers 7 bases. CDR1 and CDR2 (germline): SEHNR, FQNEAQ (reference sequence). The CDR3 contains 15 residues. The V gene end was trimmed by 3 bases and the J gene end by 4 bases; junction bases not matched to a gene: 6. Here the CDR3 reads CASSFSQGEYNEQFF. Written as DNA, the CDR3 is TGTGCCAGCAGCTTTTCCCAGGGGGAATACAATGAGCAGTTCTTC.

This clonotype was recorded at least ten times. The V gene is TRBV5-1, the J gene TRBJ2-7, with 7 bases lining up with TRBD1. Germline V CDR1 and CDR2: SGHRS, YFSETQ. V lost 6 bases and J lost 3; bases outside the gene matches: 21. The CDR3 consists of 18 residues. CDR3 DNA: TGCGCCAGCAACCCCGCCTGGGGGCGCAGGACAGGTGTCTACGAGCAGTACTTC. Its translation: CASNPAWGRRTGVYEQYF.

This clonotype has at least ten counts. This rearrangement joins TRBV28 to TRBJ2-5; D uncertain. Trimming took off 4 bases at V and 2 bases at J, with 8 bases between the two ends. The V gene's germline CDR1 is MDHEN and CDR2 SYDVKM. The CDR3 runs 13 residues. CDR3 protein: CASSSASQETQYF. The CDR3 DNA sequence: TGTGCCAGCAGTTCAGCTAGTCAAGAGACCCAGTACTTC.